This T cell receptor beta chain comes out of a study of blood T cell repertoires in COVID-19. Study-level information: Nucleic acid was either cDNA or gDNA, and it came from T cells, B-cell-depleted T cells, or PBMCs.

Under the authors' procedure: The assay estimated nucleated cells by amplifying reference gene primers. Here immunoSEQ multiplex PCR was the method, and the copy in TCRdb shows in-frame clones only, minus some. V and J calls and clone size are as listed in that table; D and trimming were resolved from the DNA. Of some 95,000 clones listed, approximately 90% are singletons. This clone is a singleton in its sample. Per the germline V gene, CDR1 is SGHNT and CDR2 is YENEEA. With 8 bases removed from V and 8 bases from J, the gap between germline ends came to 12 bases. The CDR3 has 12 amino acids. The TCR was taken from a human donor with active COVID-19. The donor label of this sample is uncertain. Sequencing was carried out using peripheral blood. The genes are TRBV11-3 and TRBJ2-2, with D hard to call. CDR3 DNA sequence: TGTGCCAGCGCCTCGGGTGCGGGGGAGCTGTTTTTT. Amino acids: CASASGAGELFF.